These 31 T cell receptor beta chains were all obtained from the same sample, sequenced in a study of cytomegalovirus exposure and HLA in healthy donors. PCR used 60 Vbeta primers and 13 Jbeta primers. Sequenced by immunoSEQ multiplex PCR; TCRdb stores in-frame clones only, minus some. This table has about 150,000 clones, 60% to 85% appearing once. What was sequenced was PBMCs. The receptors here all came from a man aged 40-49 years in good health and CMV-seropositive.

The chain uses TRBV2 and TRBJ2-1; tentative D call: TRBD2 (5 bases). The CDR3 has 16 residues. CDR1 and CDR2 from the germline V gene are SNHLY and FYNNEI. Deletions cut 3 bases from V and 3 bases from J, with 15 bases between. In DNA form, the CDR3 reads TGTGCCAGCAGTGACCTCAGCGGAGCCCACTACAATGAGCAGTTCTTC. This encodes CASSDLSGAHYNEQFF.

There are a few counts of this clone. This sequence joins TRBV18 and TRBJ2-1; D gene uncertain. CDR3 length: 14 residues. V was pared by 6 bases and J by 0 bases, with 9 bases between. Germline assignment: CDR1 KGHSH and CDR2 LQKENI. CDR3 sequence reads: CASSQASSYNEQFF. CDR3 nucleotides: TGTGCCAGCTCTCAGGCGAGCTCCTACAATGAGCAGTTCTTC.

Details on this clone: An end of the junction differs from the germline gene, which may be a read error. V gene TRBV6-1 combines with J gene TRBJ2-1, with 9 bases lining up with TRBD2. The germline gives CDR1 MNHNS, CDR2 SASEGT. The CDR3 is 13 amino acids. The CDR3 region has the DNA TGTGCCAGCAGCGGAACCTTAGCGGGAGCAAGCATCTTC. It codes for CASSGTLAGASIF.

In DNA form, the CDR3 reads TGTGCCAGCAGCCAAGAGGCAGGGGGCAGGGTTGAGACCCAGTACTTC. Translating it yields CASSQEAGGRVETQYF. The rearrangement joins TRBV14 to TRBJ2-5, with 8 nucleotides matching TRBD1. This CDR3 has 16 residues. Germline loops: CDR1 SGHDN, CDR2 FVKESK. The ends lost 0 bases at V and 5 bases at J; junction bases unmatched: 8.

Written as DNA, the CDR3 is TGCAGCGTTGAAGATAGGTACTTC. Its translation is CSVEDRYF. The chain recombines TRBV29-1 with TRBJ2-5; unclear D gene. The germline V gene has CDR1 SQVTM and CDR2 ANQGSEA. V lost 0 bases and J 13 bases, leaving 3 bases between the germline ends. CDR3 length equals 8 residues.

This clone was seen once. This rearrangement joins TRBV5-1 to TRBJ1-1; weak D call: TRBD1 (6 bases). This CDR3 region has 16 residues. Deletions cut 0 bases from V and 1 base from J, with 13 bases between. Germline values: CDR1 SGHRS, CDR2 YFSETQ. The CDR3 sequence: CASSLGVGAWNTEAFF. CDR3 sequence (DNA): TGCGCCAGCAGCTTGGGAGTGGGGGCGTGGAACACTGAAGCTTTCTTT. Complete variable domain (other parts from reference TRBV5-1 and TRBJ1-1): KAGVTQTPRYLIKTRGQQVTLSCSPISGHRSVSWYQQTPGQGLQFLFEYFSETQRNKGNFPGRFSGRQFSNSRSEMNVSTLELGDSALYLCASSLGVGAWNTEAFFGQGTRLTVV.

The J gene is TRBJ2-7, the V gene TRBV25-1, with a weak D call TRBD1 (7 bases). This CDR3 comprises 16 residues. Germline assignment: CDR1 MGHDK and CDR2 SYGVNS. V dropped 1 base and J dropped 5 bases, with 18 bases sitting between them. The CDR3 sequence: CASSEWGRGALDEQYF. CDR3 nucleotide sequence: TGTGCCAGCAGTGAATGGGGCAGGGGGGCCCTGGACGAGCAGTACTTC.

The CDR3 sequence: CASSLYGVGEQYF. The CDR3, as DNA: TGCGCCAGCAGCTTGTACGGGGTCGGAGAGCAGTACTTC. This sequence joins TRBV5-1 and TRBJ2-7; the D gene is possibly TRBD2 (5 bases). The CDR3 is 13 amino acids. CDR1 is SGHRS and CDR2 is YFSETQ in the germline V gene. Trimming removed 1 base at V and 7 bases at J, with 12 bases between.

This chain uses TRBV4-3 with TRBJ2-7, with 8 bases identical to TRBD2. Trimming took 0 bases from V and 7 from J; bases not matched to a gene: 14. Germline V gene lookup returns CDR1 LGHNA and CDR2 YSLEER. The CDR3 loop spans 17 amino acids. The CDR3 protein is CASSQEGNPGGPWEQYF. In DNA form, the CDR3 reads TGCGCCAGCAGCCAAGAAGGCAATCCGGGAGGGCCTTGGGAGCAGTACTTC.

The rearrangement links TRBV4-3 to TRBJ1-1; 7 positions agree with TRBD1. The length of the CDR3 is 14 residues. V gave up 1 base and J gave up 11 bases; unmatched junction bases: 10. Per the germline V gene, CDR1 is LGHNA and CDR2 is YSLEER. The CDR3 DNA sequence: TGCGCCAGCAGCCAAGTTTTGGGACAGACGTCCGCTTTCTTT. This translates into CASSQVLGQTSAFF.

The CDR3 bases are TGTGCCAGCAGTTACTCTTGGGACAGGGACGAGACCCAGTACTTC. It specifies CASSYSWDRDETQYF. V is TRBV6-5 and J is TRBJ2-5; TRBD1 matches at 9 bases. Germline CDR1 MNHEY, CDR2 SVGAGI. The J segment lost 5 bases and the V segment lost 0 bases, leaving 4 bases of the junction unmatched. This CDR3 is 15 amino acids long.

This chain joins TRBV18 and TRBJ1-2; 8 bases are shared with TRBD1. Unmatched junction bases numbered 5, after V lost 4 bases and J lost 1 base. Germline CDR1 is KGHSH and CDR2 is LQKENI. The CDR3 totals 15 residues. The CDR3 protein is CASSLSTGDNYGYTF. Here the CDR3 DNA reads TGTGCCAGCTCACTATCGACAGGGGATAACTATGGCTACACCTTC.

There are a few counts of this clone. The V and J genes are TRBV11-2 and TRBJ2-3; maybe TRBD1 (6 bases). Germline loops: CDR1 SGHAT, CDR2 FQNNGV. The CDR3 is 12 amino acids. The V gene lost 4 bases and the J gene lost 9 bases, with 11 bases spanning the gap. Written as DNA, the CDR3 is TGTGCCAGCAGCTATAGTACAGGGACGCAGTATTTT. Amino acids: CASSYSTGTQYF.

The chain couples TRBV25-1 to TRBJ2-2, with 11 positions matching TRBD2. V lost 10 bases and J lost 7; bases outside the gene matches: 11. CDR1 and CDR2 from the germline V gene are MGHDK and SYGVNS. CDR3 length equals 15 residues. CDR3: CATRGLAGGDGELFF. CDR3 sequence (DNA): TGTGCCACCCGAGGGCTAGCGGGAGGAGACGGGGAGCTGTTTTTT.

The chain is built from TRBV11-2 and TRBJ2-1, with 7 nucleotides matching TRBD1. The CDR3 contains 15 residues. V lost 1 base to trimming and J lost 2 bases; unmatched junction nucleotides: 2. The V gene's germline CDR1 is SGHAT and CDR2 FQNNGV. CDR3 in DNA: TGTGCCAGCAGCTTAGCGCAGGGGGCCTACAATGAGCAGTTCTTC. Translated: CASSLAQGAYNEQFF. Using reference TRBV11-2 and TRBJ2-1 for the parts outside the CDR3, the full variable domain is EAGVAQSPRYKIIEKRQSVAFWCNPISGHATLYWYQQILGQGPKLLIQFQNNGVVDDSQLPKDRFSAERLKGVDSTLKIQPAKLEDSAVYLCASSLAQGAYNEQFFGPGTRLTVL.

This rearrangement joins TRBV5-4 to TRBJ2-7; 11 bases map to TRBD2. The V gene end was trimmed by 4 bases and the J gene end by 0 bases; junction bases not matched to a gene: 6. This CDR3 contains 16 residues. The germline V gene has CDR1 SGHNT and CDR2 YYREEE (reference sequence). CDR3 DNA sequence: TGTGCCAGCAGCCCGGGACTAGCGGAGAGCTCCTACGAGCAGTACTTC. This sequence encodes CASSPGLAESSYEQYF.

This clone was seen more than once but under ten times. The chain carries TRBV10-3 and TRBJ2-7, with 9 bases fitting TRBD1. Germline loops: CDR1 ENHRY, CDR2 SYGVKD. The CDR3 extends over 13 amino acids. J lost 4 bases, V lost 9 bases, and 7 bases had no gene match. This CDR3 is CAISGTGIYEQYF. As DNA, the CDR3 is TGTGCCATATCCGGGACAGGGATTTACGAGCAGTACTTC.

The CDR3 bases are TGTGCCAGCAGTTACGGGACTAGTCTAACGGAGACCCAGTACTTC. This sequence encodes CASSYGTSLTETQYF. This chain connects TRBV2 to TRBJ2-5, with 8 positions matching TRBD2. From germline, CDR1 is SNHLY and CDR2 FYNNEI. The CDR3 loop spans 15 amino acids. The V and J ends lost 5 bases and 5 bases, in that order; junction bases with no gene match: 10.

The chain couples TRBV29-1 to TRBJ2-2; D is undetermined. V lost 2 bases and J lost 1, with 8 bases in between. This CDR3 has 14 residues. Germline V gene sequence: CDR1 SQVTM, CDR2 ANQGSEA. CDR3 DNA: TGCAGCGTTGAAAGCCAGCGGAACACCGGGGAGCTGTTTTTT. Protein: CSVESQRNTGELFF.

This clone has more than one count but fewer than ten. The V call is TRBV4-3, the J call TRBJ1-1; tentatively, D is TRBD1 (5 bases). Trimming removed 2 bases at V and 11 bases at J, with 21 bases between. Per the germline V gene, CDR1 is LGHNA and CDR2 is YSLEER. This CDR3 contains 15 residues. The CDR3 protein is CASSQLLGRERQAFF. The DNA for the CDR3 is TGCGCCAGCAGCCAACTGTTGGGCCGAGAACGACAGGCTTTCTTT.

V gene TRBV4-2 combines with J gene TRBJ1-5, with no clear D. The CDR3 contains 14 residues. Between the trimmed V and J ends, which lost 0 bases and 5 bases, there was a span of 8 bases. Looked up from germline, CDR1 is LGHNA and CDR2 is YNFKEQ. The CDR3 reads CASSQELVDQPQHF. CDR3 nucleotides: TGTGCCAGCAGCCAAGAACTCGTCGATCAGCCCCAGCATTTT.

The chain couples TRBV10-1 to TRBJ2-2; D is undetermined. CDR1 is WNHNN, CDR2 SYGVQD, per germline (reference sequence). Trimming removed 8 bases at V and 0 bases at J, with 10 bases between. The CDR3 is made up of 14 amino acids. The CDR3 sequence is CASRWQTNTGELFF. The CDR3 DNA sequence: TGCGCCAGCCGTTGGCAGACGAACACCGGGGAGCTGTTTTTT.

This chain links TRBV6-5 with TRBJ2-7, with D maybe TRBD2 (6 bases). The V gene's germline CDR1 is MNHEY and CDR2 SVGAGI. The CDR3 consists of 14 residues. V was cut by 6 bases and J by 7 bases, with 19 bases left in between. The CDR3 reads CASSKTRARGEQYF. CDR3 in DNA: TGTGCCAGCAGCAAAACTAGAGCTCGGGGGGAGCAGTACTTC.

On this clone itself: One junction end disagrees with the germline gene, perhaps due to a read error. The chain links TRBV7-9 to TRBJ2-3; 7 bases are shared with TRBD1. Germline assignment: CDR1 SEHNR and CDR2 FQNEAQ (reference sequence). This CDR3 has 16 residues. The CDR3 region has the DNA TGTTCCAGCAGCTTAGGGGGCCGTGGGCCCACAGATACGCAGTATTTT. Translated, it gives CSSSLGGRGPTDTQYF.

The CDR3 DNA reads as TGCGCCAGCCCCCGGGACAGGTCTCGGCGGTACCGCTCCTACGAGCAGTACTTC. Translation gives CASPRDRSRRYRSYEQYF. The chain couples TRBV23-1 to TRBJ2-7, with 8 bases lining up with TRBD1. TRBV23-1 is assigned to the ORF class and has an uncertain function. The CDR3 is 18 amino acids. The J segment lost 0 bases and the V segment lost 8 bases, leaving 18 bases of the junction unmatched.

The chain couples TRBV15 to TRBJ2-7, with a tentative D call TRBD2 (5 bases). The germline V gene has CDR1 LNHNV and CDR2 YYDKDF (reference sequence). Trimming stripped 4 bases from V and 6 bases from J, with 16 bases between. The CDR3 consists of 14 residues. In DNA, the CDR3 is TGTGCCACCAGCACCAACTTGGGAGCAACCGAGCAGTACTTC. Translation: CATSTNLGATEQYF.

In its sample, this clone was seen a few times. The chain joins TRBV19 to TRBJ2-1; 11 bases fit TRBD2. This CDR3 region has 14 residues. Germline V CDR1 and CDR2: LNHDA, SQIVND (reference sequence). V shed 7 bases, J shed 7 bases, and the junction held 6 bases outside the gene matches. In DNA form, the CDR3 reads TGTGCCAGTACCCGTAGCGGGAGGGGGAATGAGCAGTTCTTC. Protein product: CASTRSGRGNEQFF. Combining the CDR3 with reference TRBV19 and TRBJ2-1 gives the whole variable domain DGGITQSPKYLFRKEGQNVTLSCEQNLNHDAMYWYRQDPGQGLRLIYYSQIVNDFQKGDIAEGYSVSREKKESFPLTVTSAQKNPTAFYLCASTRSGRGNEQFFGPGTRLTVL.

The genes are TRBV7-8 and TRBJ1-2; D possibly corresponds to TRBD1 (6 bases). The CDR3 is 12 residues long. The V end lost 3 bases, the J end lost 7 bases, and 9 bases lay between the germline ends. The germline V gene has CDR1 SGHVS and CDR2 FQNEAQ. The CDR3 spells CASSLVQGGYTF. The CDR3, as DNA: TGTGCCAGCAGCTTGGTACAGGGTGGCTACACCTTC.

The chain has TRBV5-1 and TRBJ2-7, with 8 bases fitting TRBD1. The junction had 3 bases not matched to a gene; V was cut back by 4 bases and J by 0 bases. CDR3 size: 14 residues. Germline loops: CDR1 SGHRS, CDR2 YFSETQ. This CDR3 reads CASSRDRGSYEQYF. DNA of the CDR3: TGCGCCAGCAGCCGCGACAGGGGCTCCTACGAGCAGTACTTC.

The chain joins TRBV5-1 to TRBJ2-7; D is uncertain. The CDR3 totals 14 residues. Germline loops: CDR1 SGHRS, CDR2 YFSETQ. Trimming removed 4 bases from V and 3 bases from J, with 14 bases in between. This CDR3 reads CASSPVSSGYEQYF. DNA of the CDR3: TGCGCCAGCAGCCCGGTAAGCTCGGGCTACGAGCAGTACTTC.

This chain uses TRBV27 with TRBJ1-5, with no clear D. CDR1 and CDR2 (germline): MNHEY, SMNVEV (reference sequence). The CDR3 has 13 amino acids. Deletions cut 6 bases from V and 5 bases from J, with 11 bases between. The CDR3 DNA follows: TGTGCCAGCAGAGGAGGGTCCTATCAGCCCCAGCATTTT. Translating gives CASRGGSYQPQHF.